This T cell receptor (beta chain) is drawn from a study of blood T cell repertoires in COVID-19. Study information: Both acute and convalescent COVID-19 samples were obtained from the United States, Italy and Spain. Sample material is recorded as cDNA or gDNA derived from T cells, B-cell-depleted T cells, or PBMCs.

Original handling: Using reference gene primer amplification, nucleated cell counts were estimated. The repertoire was sequenced with immunoSEQ multiplex PCR; TCRdb's copy has only in-frame clones and lacks some. The V and J calls and clone size were taken over from that table, and D and trimming were inferred from the DNA. The data contain about 130,000 clones, almost 80% of them seen just once; the ten biggest clones take up approximately 11%. Sequences were obtained from peripheral blood. The source is a man between 60 and 75 years old who had recovered from COVID-19.

CDR3 nucleotide sequence: TGCGCCAGCAGCCAGGGGGGCAGGTACAATTCACCCCTCCACTTT. It yields the protein CASSQGGRYNSPLHF. The chain carries TRBV5-1 and TRBJ1-6; 7 bases are shared with TRBD1. With V trimmed by 4 bases and J by 7 bases, 8 bases remained unmatched. Germline V gene sequence: CDR1 SGHRS, CDR2 YFSETQ. CDR3 length: 15 residues.